A single sample gave rise to the 13 T cell receptor beta chains below, sequenced in a study of cytomegalovirus exposure and HLA in healthy donors. Researchers ran the PCR with 60 Vbeta and 13 Jbeta primers. Generated by immunoSEQ multiplex PCR, the TCRdb table keeps only in-frame clones and is missing some. The sample consists of approximately 95,000 clones, nearly 80% of them appearing once. Input material: PBMCs. The source is a woman in her thirties or forties in good health and CMV-seropositive.

V and J are TRBV28 and TRBJ2-5, with 7 bases identical to TRBD2. The germline gives CDR1 MDHEN, CDR2 SYDVKM. Trimming cost V 6 bases and J 7 bases; bases outside gene matches: 11. The CDR3 covers 14 residues. The CDR3 protein is CASRRAGIDVTQYF. DNA for the CDR3: TGTGCCAGCAGGCGAGCGGGAATTGATGTGACCCAGTACTTC.

The chain combines TRBV27 with TRBJ2-3, with TRBD2 matching 9 bases. Germline values: CDR1 MNHEY, CDR2 SMNVEV (reference sequence). The V gene end was trimmed by 7 bases and the J gene end by 4 bases; junction bases not matched to a gene: 6. The CDR3 runs to 14 residues. In DNA form, the CDR3 reads TGTGCCAGCACCATAGCGGGAGCAGCAGATACGCAGTATTTT. It translates to CASTIAGAADTQYF.

DNA for the CDR3: TGTGCCAGCAGTCTCGGGACAGGGGGCCGCGAGCAGTACTTC. Residues: CASSLGTGGREQYF. The genes are TRBV6-5 and TRBJ2-7; 12 bases line up with TRBD1. Trimming at V came to 5 bases and at J to 6 bases, leaving 5 bases not matched to a gene. The CDR3 has 14 residues. From germline, CDR1 is MNHEY and CDR2 SVGAGI.

V gene TRBV2 combines with J gene TRBJ2-3, with a tentative D call TRBD2 (5 bases). There are 13 residues in the CDR3. Germline V gives CDR1 SNHLY, CDR2 FYNNEI. V was shortened by 5 bases and J by 6 bases, with 12 bases between the two germline ends. CDR3 sequence reads: CASSSYWEDTQYF. In DNA form, the CDR3 reads TGTGCCAGCAGTTCCTACTGGGAGGATACGCAGTATTTT.

This rearrangement joins TRBV28 to TRBJ2-2; maybe TRBD1 (7 bases). The CDR3 runs to 13 residues. V was trimmed by 9 bases and J by 3 bases, leaving 11 bases between them. CDR1 and CDR2 (germline): MDHEN, SYDVKM. CDR3 DNA: TGTGCCAGTAGCGGACAGGACACCGGGGAGCTGTTTTTT. Translating it yields CASSGQDTGELFF.

In its sample, this clone was seen once. V usage is TRBV2 and J usage is TRBJ2-3; TRBD2 aligns across 9 bases. The CDR3 loop spans 14 amino acids. V dropped 10 bases and J dropped 7; count of bases not matched to a gene: 12. Germline values: CDR1 SNHLY, CDR2 FYNNEI. CDR3 residues: CAIISRLAGYTQYF. The DNA for the CDR3 is TGTGCCATTATAAGTCGTCTAGCGGGGTATACGCAGTATTTT. The entire variable domain, with the rest obtained from reference TRBV2 and TRBJ2-3, is as follows: EPEVTQTPSHQVTQMGQEVILRCVPISNHLYFYWYRQILGQKVEFLVSFYNNEISEKSEIFDDQFSVERPDGSNFTLKIRSTKLEDSAMYFCAIISRLAGYTQYFGPGTRLTVL.

V is TRBV19 and J is TRBJ2-3; 10 bases line up with TRBD2. Germline V CDR1 and CDR2: LNHDA, SQIVND (reference sequence). Losses at the gene ends were 0 bases for V and 0 bases for J; bases not matched to a gene: 6. CDR3 size: 18 residues. The CDR3 loop is CASSIDPPTSGSTDTQYF. In DNA form, the CDR3 reads TGTGCCAGTAGTATAGATCCCCCGACTAGCGGGAGCACAGATACGCAGTATTTT. The whole variable domain, remainder taken from reference TRBV19 and TRBJ2-3, is DGGITQSPKYLFRKEGQNVTLSCEQNLNHDAMYWYRQDPGQGLRLIYYSQIVNDFQKGDIAEGYSVSREKKESFPLTVTSAQKNPTAFYLCASSIDPPTSGSTDTQYFGPGTRLTVL.

Here the CDR3 reads CASSLAGPSTDTQYF. In nucleotides, the CDR3 is TGTGCCAGCAGTTTAGCGGGCCCTAGCACAGATACGCAGTATTTT. V and J are TRBV28 and TRBJ2-3; D may be TRBD2 (5 bases). Germline CDR1 MDHEN, CDR2 SYDVKM. CDR3 length equals 15 residues. The V gene lost 2 bases and the J gene lost 0 bases, with 9 bases spanning the gap.

The CDR3 is CASSLGGLAGVPGELFF. CDR3 bases: TGTGCCAGCAGCCTGGGGGGACTAGCGGGAGTTCCCGGGGAGCTGTTTTTT. The J gene is TRBJ2-2, the V gene TRBV7-3; 14 nucleotides match TRBD2. The V segment lost 5 bases and the J segment 6 bases; nucleotides outside the gene matches: 8. The CDR3 runs to 17 residues. The germline gives CDR1 SGHTA, CDR2 FQGTGA. Looking up the rest from reference TRBV7-3 and TRBJ2-2 gives the full variable domain: GAGVSQTPSNKVTEKGKYVELRCDPISGHTALYWYRQSLGQGPEFLIYFQGTGAADDSGLPNDRFFAVRPEGSVSTLKIQRTERGDSAVYLCASSLGGLAGVPGELFFGEGSRLTVL.

The CDR3 loop reads CATRGTSGYNEQFF. CDR3 coding DNA: TGTGCCACCAGGGGGACTAGCGGATACAATGAGCAGTTCTTC. The rearrangement links TRBV15 to TRBJ2-1; 11 bases agree with TRBD2. The ends lost 6 bases at V and 4 bases at J; junction bases unmatched: 2. This CDR3 has 14 amino acids. Germline V gene lookup returns CDR1 LNHNV and CDR2 YYDKDF (reference sequence).

The V gene is TRBV29-1, the J gene TRBJ2-3; 9 bases are a match to TRBD2. The CDR3 has 11 amino acids. The V gene end was trimmed by 6 bases and the J gene end by 11 bases; junction bases not matched to a gene: 6. Germline V CDR1 and CDR2: SQVTM, ANQGSEA. CDR3 protein: CSVHSGRGQYF. Here the CDR3 DNA reads TGCAGCGTCCATAGCGGGAGAGGGCAGTATTTT.

The J gene is TRBJ2-7, the V gene TRBV5-1, with 7 bases lining up with TRBD1. The CDR3 length is 14 residues. Trimming at V came to 4 bases and at J to 0 bases, leaving 4 bases not matched to a gene. The germline V gene encodes CDR1 SGHRS and CDR2 YFSETQ. The CDR3 sequence: CASSAGQDSYEQYF. CDR3 coding DNA: TGCGCCAGCAGCGCCGGACAGGACTCCTACGAGCAGTACTTC.

The V call is TRBV6-6, the J call TRBJ1-4, with D unresolved. CDR1 MNHNY and CDR2 SVGAGI come from the germline V gene (reference sequence). The CDR3 contains 14 residues. Trimming shortened V by 7 bases and J by 2 bases, and 11 bases separated the two germline ends. The CDR3, as DNA: TGTGCCAGCATAGGATCGGGTACTAATGAAAAACTGTTTTTT. The encoded protein is CASIGSGTNEKLFF.